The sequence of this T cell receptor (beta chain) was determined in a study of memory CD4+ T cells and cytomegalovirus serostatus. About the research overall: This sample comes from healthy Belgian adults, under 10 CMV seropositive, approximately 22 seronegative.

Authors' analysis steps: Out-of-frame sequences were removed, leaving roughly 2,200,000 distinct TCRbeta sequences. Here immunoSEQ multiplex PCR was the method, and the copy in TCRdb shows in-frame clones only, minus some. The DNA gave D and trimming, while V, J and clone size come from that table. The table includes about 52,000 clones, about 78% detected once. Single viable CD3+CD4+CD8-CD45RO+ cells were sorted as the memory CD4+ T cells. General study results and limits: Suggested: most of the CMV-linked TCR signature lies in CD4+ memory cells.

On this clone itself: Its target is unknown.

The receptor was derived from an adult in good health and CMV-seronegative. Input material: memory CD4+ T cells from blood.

The CDR3 here is CAWSPPRGQPSQETQYF. In DNA, the CDR3 is TGTGCCTGGAGTCCCCCTAGGGGACAGCCATCGCAAGAGACCCAGTACTTC. The chain carries TRBV30 and TRBJ2-5, with 7 bases matching TRBD1. The CDR3 contains 17 residues. Germline CDR1 is GTSNPN and CDR2 is SVGIG (reference sequence). The V and J ends lost 2 bases and 2 bases, in that order; junction bases with no gene match: 14.